The rows below give T cell receptor beta chains drawn from one sample of a study of beta chain features in type 1 diabetes. Profiling relied on immunoSEQ multiplex PCR, and the TCRdb table lists in-frame clones only, not all of them. The data show about 150,000 clones, approximately 12% seen once. Material for sequencing was central memory CD4+ T cells from blood. The receptor set was obtained from a man aged 18 to 29 in good health. Each CDR3 is given with its conserved first and last residue.

CDR3	J	V
CASSSTGEAGYTF	TRBJ1-2	TRBV6-5
CASSTGQRGAFF	TRBJ1-1	TRBV6-5
CASSLFGTEAFF	TRBJ1-1	TRBV28
CASSPSGVKGRDEQYF	TRBJ2-7	TRBV4-1
CASSFVSSGAFTDTQYF	TRBJ2-3	TRBV7-2
CASSPTSYEQYF	TRBJ2-7	TRBV11-2
CASSPACAYNYGYTF	TRBJ1-2	TRBV12-1
CASSHYRLLRAQETQYF	TRBJ2-5	TRBV5-6
CASSLSRHSGNEQFF	TRBJ2-1	TRBV27
CASSPRASGISSYNEQFF	TRBJ2-1	TRBV7-8
CASSASQGTETQYF	TRBJ2-5	TRBV27
CASSLRGGEAFF	TRBJ1-1	TRBV7-8
CASSGSWAGEAKNIQYF	TRBJ2-4	TRBV28
CASSLRSTGRRNSNQPQHF	TRBJ1-5	TRBV5-6
CASSQSNQPQHF	TRBJ1-5	TRBV28
CASSRMTGGWTEAFF	TRBJ1-1	TRBV11-2
CAIRRDSDYEQYF	TRBJ2-7	TRBV10-3
CASSTRQGWKNIQYF	TRBJ2-4	TRBV11-3
CASSLVLASTDTQYF	TRBJ2-3	TRBV7-2
CASSPLDARETQYF	TRBJ2-5	TRBV7-2
CAIKGTGLGETQYF	TRBJ2-5	TRBV10-3
CSVETAGTGIGETQYF	TRBJ2-5	TRBV29-1
CASSLRKGWDEKLFF	TRBJ1-4	TRBV5-6
CASRNRGQGYEQYF	TRBJ2-7	TRBV10-2
CAWSPVGEKLFF	TRBJ1-4	TRBV30
CASTPSGTDTQYF	TRBJ2-3	TRBV28
CASSHRDKTYEQYF	TRBJ2-7	TRBV5-4
CASSYQGLGSGYEQYF	TRBJ2-7	TRBV7-8
CASSRGWNTEAFF	TRBJ1-1	TRBV5-1
CASSSPVLGQLNTEAFF	TRBJ1-1	TRBV7-2
CASSFTGRVAGANVLTF	TRBJ2-6	TRBV5-1
CASSVGGTGKYEQYF	TRBJ2-7	TRBV9
CASSRLDEAFF	TRBJ1-1	TRBV18
CATSRAGTGYNEQFF	TRBJ2-1	TRBV15
CASSLMGLAGNEQFF	TRBJ2-1	TRBV7-3
CAWSPAGLGYNEQFF	TRBJ2-1	TRBV30
CASNLGLQNTEAFF	TRBJ1-1	TRBV5-1
CASSPGRDTIYF	TRBJ1-3	TRBV18
CASSSNSEQYF	TRBJ2-7	TRBV18
CASTSGHSTDTQYF	TRBJ2-3	TRBV7-3
CASSQGVDGQETQYF	TRBJ2-5	TRBV7-9
CASSPLGPSTDTQYF	TRBJ2-3	TRBV4-2
CASSQPGQGPGYTF	TRBJ1-2	TRBV14
CASRHLGTEAVAFF	TRBJ1-1	TRBV4-3
CAISKTGNQETQYF	TRBJ2-5	TRBV10-3
CASSAGPSTDYEQYF	TRBJ2-7	TRBV9
CASSVTGNTGELFF	TRBJ2-2	TRBV6-4
CASSLDLAGASSPLHF	TRBJ1-6	TRBV7-9
CASSFGTGGKDEQYF	TRBJ2-7	TRBV7-3
CASSAFDRVRTDTQYF	TRBJ2-3	TRBV18
CASRRTSGSYNEQFF	TRBJ2-1	TRBV6-5
CAISPRGQNTEAFF	TRBJ1-1	TRBV10-3
CASSPRTSGKTDTQYF	TRBJ2-3	TRBV9